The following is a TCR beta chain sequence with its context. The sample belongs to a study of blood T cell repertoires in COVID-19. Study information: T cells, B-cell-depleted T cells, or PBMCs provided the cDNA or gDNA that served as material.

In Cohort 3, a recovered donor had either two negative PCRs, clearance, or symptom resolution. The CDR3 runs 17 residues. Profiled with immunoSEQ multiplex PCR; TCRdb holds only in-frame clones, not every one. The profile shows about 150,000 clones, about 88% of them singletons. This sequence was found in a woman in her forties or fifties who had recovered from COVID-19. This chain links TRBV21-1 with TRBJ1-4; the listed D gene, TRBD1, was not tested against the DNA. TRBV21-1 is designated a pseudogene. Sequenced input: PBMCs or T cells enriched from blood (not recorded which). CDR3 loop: CASSKGTGWLTNEKLFF. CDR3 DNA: TGTGCCAGCAGCAAAGGGACAGGGTGGTTAACTAATGAAAAACTGTTTTTT.